This T cell receptor beta chain comes out of a study of blood T cell repertoires in COVID-19. This clone is categorized as medium-sized. TCRdb's copy holds only in-frame clones and misses some; the assay was immunoSEQ multiplex PCR. Here the sample spans 200,000 or so clones, 75% to 90% being singletons. Germline CDR1 is SGHDT and CDR2 is YYEEEE. V was shortened by 2 bases and J by 4 bases, with 18 bases between the two germline ends. The CDR3 has 16 amino acids. The source material was PBMCs or T cells enriched from blood (not recorded which). This clonotype originated in a middle-aged woman with acute COVID-19. This rearrangement joins TRBV5-6 to TRBJ1-2, with a tentative D call TRBD1 (6 bases). DNA for the CDR3: TGTGCCAGCAGCTTTACCACGGGGGGCCGGGGCTATGGCTACACCTTC. Residues: CASSFTTGGRGYGYTF.